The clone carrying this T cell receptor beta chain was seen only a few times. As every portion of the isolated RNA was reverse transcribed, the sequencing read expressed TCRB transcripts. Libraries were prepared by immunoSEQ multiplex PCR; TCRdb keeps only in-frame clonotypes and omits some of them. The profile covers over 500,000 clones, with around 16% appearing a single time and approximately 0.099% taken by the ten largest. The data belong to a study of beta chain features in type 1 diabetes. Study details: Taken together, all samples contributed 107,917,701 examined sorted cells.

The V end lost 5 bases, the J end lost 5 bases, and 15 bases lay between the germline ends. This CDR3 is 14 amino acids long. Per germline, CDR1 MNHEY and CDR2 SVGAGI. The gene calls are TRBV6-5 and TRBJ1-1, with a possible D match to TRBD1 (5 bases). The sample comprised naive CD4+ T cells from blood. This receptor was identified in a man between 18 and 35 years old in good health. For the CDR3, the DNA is TGTGCCAGCAGTCCAGGGTGGAGTAAGACTGAAGCTTTCTTT. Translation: CASSPGWSKTEAFF.